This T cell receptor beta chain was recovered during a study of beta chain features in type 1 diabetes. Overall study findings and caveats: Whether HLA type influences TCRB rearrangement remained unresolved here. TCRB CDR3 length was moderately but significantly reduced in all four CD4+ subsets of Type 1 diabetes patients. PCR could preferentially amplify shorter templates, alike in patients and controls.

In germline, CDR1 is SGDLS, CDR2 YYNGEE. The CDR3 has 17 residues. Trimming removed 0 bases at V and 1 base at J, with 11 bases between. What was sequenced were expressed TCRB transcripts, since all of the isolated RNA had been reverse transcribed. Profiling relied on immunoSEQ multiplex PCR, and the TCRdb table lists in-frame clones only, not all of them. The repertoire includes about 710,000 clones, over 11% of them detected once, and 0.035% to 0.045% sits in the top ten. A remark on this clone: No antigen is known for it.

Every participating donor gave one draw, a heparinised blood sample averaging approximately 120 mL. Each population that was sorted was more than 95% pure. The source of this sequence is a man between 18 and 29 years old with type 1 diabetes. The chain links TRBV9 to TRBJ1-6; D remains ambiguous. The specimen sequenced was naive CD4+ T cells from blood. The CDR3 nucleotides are TGTGCCAGCAGCGTAGAAGTGAGTCCGTCCTATAATTCACCCCTCCACTTT. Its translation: CASSVEVSPSYNSPLHF.